This T cell receptor beta chain was obtained from a study of identical twins (dated by TCRdb to 2016 to 2018). In terms of the full investigation: To test whether fetal clonotypes persist, the study used deep sequencing on TCR alpha and beta repertoires from monozygotic twins, unrelated adults of various ages, and cord blood. To rule out contamination, replicate twin experiments were performed at different times with different library preparation protocols.

Library construction relied on 5' RACE. Instrument used: Illumina HiSeq 2000. A universal primer binding site was introduced by template switching, and a unique molecular identifier was present in the final cDNA, enabling accurate counting of TCR cDNA molecules. Specific primers in the conserved constant-segment region were used to synthesize first-strand cDNA for TCR alpha and beta chains. To control for contamination, every cDNA library was double barcoded, receiving both a SMART-Mk sample barcode and Illumina barcodes. TruSeq adapter sequences and Illumina sample barcodes were added in two successive PCR steps. TCR alpha and beta cDNA libraries were sequenced on the Illumina HiSeq platform with custom primers. On the study's bioinformatics: Unique molecular identifiers were extracted from raw reads with MiGEC, and CDR3 positions were determined with MiXCR. Recombination models were inferred per individual with the repgenHMM and IGoR tools using an EM algorithm. The tcR package in R was used for shared clonotype analysis, with sharing normalized by the product of cloneset sizes. Out-of-frame nonproductive sequences were analyzed to study raw recombination free of thymic and clonal selection effects. TCRdb reprocessed the public reads (quality trimming at Q25 with fastp, clone calling with MiXCR) and kept in-frame beta chains. Each entry is one CDR3 protein sequence, shown with its most common DNA and genes. The V and J calls shown here were made by TCRdb, not taken from the authors' results. In all, the sample holds around 230,000 distinct CDR3 sequences, and around a tenth of those were seen once. The ten biggest clones cover about 5% of the sample.

This clonotype was observed at least ten times. This clone's antigen is unknown. Base quality data are lacking; no much larger clone is found one base away. Every donor was a healthy Caucasian. Miltenyi CD45RO+ enrichment and human naive T-cell isolation kits were used to isolate memory (CD45RO+) and naive T cells from PBMC. Study-wide conclusions, independent of this receptor: Compared with coincidental sharing between unrelated individuals, out-of-frame TCR alpha sequences shared between twins had an excess of sequences with low generation probability. Excess twin sharing in beta out-of-frame sequences was weaker because fewer shared sequences lowered the signal-to-noise ratio. Recombination models systematically underestimated out-of-frame TCR alpha sharing in monozygotic twins but agreed with sharing between unrelated individuals. Invariant T cells such as MAIT and iNKT could partly confound zero-insertion analyses, although diverse VJ usage argued against such confounding for most clonotypes. Because the same donors could not be followed over many years, the conclusions depended on cross-sectional statistical analysis. Abundant cord blood beta clonotypes had fewer insertions, young adult naive repertoires showed a similar but weaker trend, and memory repertoires showed no such trend.

From the cysteine through the phenylalanine, the CDR3 covers 16 amino acids. Only the CDR3 part of the read is kept: 48 bases, read in frame from the first base. The V end gives up 5 bases and the J end 4 bases, leaving 11 bases in the junction not matched to a gene. This chain joins TRBV12-3 or TRBV12-4 to TRBJ1-2; TRBD1 agrees with 9 junctional bases. Sequenced sample: memory (CD45RO+) T cells sorted from blood. What the cell subset or site label conveys for this sample: CD45RO+ enriched T cells. The clonotype originates from a woman aged 18-29 years in good health. The nucleotides read TGTGCCAGCAGTAATACAGGGGGCGCATTTAGCTATGGCTACACCTTC. The encoded protein is CASSNTGGAFSYGYTF.